This passage covers 27 T cell receptor beta chains from one sample sequenced in a study of identical twins. TCRdb independently ran MiXCR on the 5' RACE reads; one entry per CDR3 protein. The profile shows under 250,000 distinct CDR3 sequences, roughly a tenth of them singletons. What was sequenced was memory (CD45RO+) T cells sorted from blood. The receptors stem from a woman aged 18-29 years in good health.

Many counts were recorded for this clonotype. The genes are TRBV5-6 and TRBJ2-7; D might be TRBD1 (6 bases). The germline CDR1 and CDR2 sequences are SGHDT and YYEEEE. This CDR3 contains 15 residues. Trimming took off 1 base at V and 0 bases at J, with 11 bases between the two ends. CDR3 loop: CASSLSGEDSYEQYF. The CDR3, as DNA: TGTGCCAGCAGCTTGTCAGGGGAAGACTCCTACGAGCAGTACTTC. Filled out from reference TRBV5-6 and TRBJ2-7, the complete variable domain reads DAGVTQSPTHLIKTRGQQVTLRCSPKSGHDTVSWYQQALGQGPQFIFQYYEEEERQRGNFPDRFSGHQFPNYSSELNVNALLLGDSALYLCASSLSGEDSYEQYFGPGTRLTVT.

This clonotype was counted ten times or more. V usage is TRBV12-3 or TRBV12-4 and J usage is TRBJ2-7; 7 positions match TRBD1. After removal of 5 bases from V and 0 bases from J, the junction contained 4 bases not matched to a gene. This CDR3 region has 14 residues. The CDR3 loop is CASSLGQSSYEQYF. CDR3 DNA sequence: TGTGCCAGCAGTCTGGGACAGAGCTCCTACGAGCAGTACTTC.

This clonotype came up many times. This CDR3 reads CASSEARSGSFFEQFF. The CDR3 DNA reads as TGCGCCAGCAGTGAGGCCCGTAGCGGGAGTTTCTTCGAGCAGTTCTTC. This chain joins TRBV10-1 and TRBJ2-1; 9 bases line up with TRBD2. CDR1 is WNHNN and CDR2 is SYGVQD in the germline V gene (reference sequence). The CDR3 runs 16 residues. Unmatched junction bases numbered 12, after V lost 2 bases and J lost 10 bases.

Only a few counts were recorded for this clonotype. The chain employs TRBV9 and TRBJ2-1; 11 bases match TRBD2. V gave up 0 bases and J gave up 4 bases; unmatched junction bases: 3. Germline V gives CDR1 SGDLS, CDR2 YYNGEE. The CDR3 runs to 16 residues. CDR3 residues: CASSVVVAGGYNEQFF. DNA of the CDR3: TGTGCCAGCAGCGTAGTAGTAGCGGGGGGGTACAATGAGCAGTTCTTC.

This clonotype was found a few times. The rearrangement links TRBV5-4 to TRBJ2-1, with D possibly TRBD2 on 6 matching bases. CDR1 is SGHNT, CDR2 YYREEE, per germline (reference sequence). V lost 3 bases and J lost 2, with 12 bases in between. The CDR3 spans 15 residues. CDR3 sequence (DNA): TGTGCCAGCAGCTCGACGGGACTTCCCTACAATGAGCAGTTCTTC. Residues: CASSSTGLPYNEQFF.

The V and J genes are TRBV20-1 and TRBJ1-2; D uncertain. CDR1 is DFQATT, CDR2 SNEGSKA, per germline (reference sequence). The V and J ends lost 3 bases and 6 bases respectively, with 8 bases between them. This CDR3 is built from 11 residues. CDR3 sequence reads: CSASSTHGYTF. The CDR3 nucleotides are TGCAGTGCTAGTAGCACCCATGGCTACACCTTC.

V gene TRBV19 combines with J gene TRBJ1-2; D gene unclear. This CDR3 comprises 11 residues. The V gene lost 10 bases and the J gene lost 10 bases, with 16 bases spanning the gap. Germline V gene sequence: CDR1 LNHDA, CDR2 SQIVND (reference sequence). CDR3: CATVGSTHYTF. In DNA, the CDR3 is TGTGCCACAGTGGGCTCTACGCACTACACCTTC. Based on the CDR3 plus reference TRBV19 and TRBJ1-2, the full variable domain is DGGITQSPKYLFRKEGQNVTLSCEQNLNHDAMYWYRQDPGQGLRLIYYSQIVNDFQKGDIAEGYSVSREKKESFPLTVTSAQKNPTAFYLCATVGSTHYTFGSGTRLTVV.

Many counts were recorded for this clonotype. V gene TRBV5-1 combines with J gene TRBJ2-7; TRBD1 matches 8 bases. Germline values: CDR1 SGHRS, CDR2 YFSETQ. V shed 3 bases and J 5 bases; nucleotides not matched to a gene: 4. This CDR3 spans 13 amino acids. The CDR3 coding sequence is TGCGCCAGCAGCTCACCGGACAGGGACGAGCAGTACTTC. Its translation is CASSSPDRDEQYF.

This clonotype was picked up a small number of times. The rearrangement uses TRBV7-9 and TRBJ2-3, with D perhaps TRBD2 (6 bases). CDR3 length equals 16 residues. Germline loops: CDR1 SEHNR, CDR2 FQNEAQ (reference sequence). V shed 5 bases and J shed 6 bases, with 21 bases lying between them. CDR3 nucleotide sequence: TGTGCCAGCAGCCCCCCCGGATACGGGGGAGCGGATACGCAGTATTTT. Amino acids: CASSPPGYGGADTQYF.

This clonotype appeared a few times. The V and J genes are TRBV12-3 or TRBV12-4 and TRBJ1-5; D perhaps matches TRBD1 (5 bases). Deletions cut 0 bases from V and 6 bases from J, with 12 bases between. This CDR3 spans 15 amino acids. CDR3 nucleotide sequence: TGTGCCAGCAGTTTAGCGCAGGGTCTGGGTCAGCCCCAGCATTTT. As protein: CASSLAQGLGQPQHF.

This clonotype was seen many times. The J gene is TRBJ2-4, the V gene TRBV9; no firm D call. Germline-derived CDR1 and CDR2 are SGDLS and YYNGEE. The CDR3 sequence is 13 residues long. Trimming cost V 3 bases and J 7 bases, with 11 bases left between them. The CDR3 nucleotides read TGTGCCAGCAGCGAAGAGATGGGGAACATTCAGTACTTC. It encodes CASSEEMGNIQYF.

The table lists this clonotype with a few counts. CDR3 sequence (DNA): TGTGCCAGCAAGTATAACGAACCAAAAGCTTTCTTT. It encodes CASKYNEPKAFF. The V and J genes are TRBV2 and TRBJ1-1; D remains ambiguous. The germline gives CDR1 SNHLY, CDR2 FYNNEI. CDR3 length: 12 residues. Trimming removed 7 bases from V and 9 bases from J, with 15 bases in between.

In this sample, this clonotype turned up a few times. The rearrangement uses TRBV20-1 and TRBJ2-5; tentatively, D is TRBD1 or TRBD2 (5 bases each). The CDR3 has 12 residues. Trimming pared 6 bases from V and 5 bases from J, leaving 13 bases between. Germline loops: CDR1 DFQATT, CDR2 SNEGSKA (reference sequence). CDR3 in amino acids: CSAEGPLETQYF. In DNA, the CDR3 is TGCAGTGCAGAGGGACCTTTGGAGACCCAGTACTTC.

This clonotype was seen at least ten times. This chain links TRBV12-3 or TRBV12-4 with TRBJ1-4; 7 nucleotides agree with TRBD1. CDR3 length: 15 amino acids. The V gene end was trimmed by 0 bases and the J gene end by 3 bases; junction bases not matched to a gene: 1. This chain's CDR3 is CASSLAQGANEKLFF. The DNA of the CDR3 is TGTGCCAGCAGTTTAGCCCAGGGGGCTAATGAAAAACTGTTTTTT.

The gene calls are TRBV24-1 and TRBJ2-2; no firm D call. V was pared by 2 bases and J by 5 bases, with 2 bases between. This CDR3 contains 12 residues. Germline lookup yields CDR1 KGHDR and CDR2 SFDVKD. CDR3 sequence (DNA): TGTGCCACCAGTGATTATACCGGGGAGCTGTTTTTT. Its protein product is CATSDYTGELFF.

This clonotype was recorded a few times. V and J are TRBV20-1 and TRBJ2-7, with D possibly being TRBD1 (6 bases). The CDR3 has 12 amino acids. The germline CDR1 and CDR2 sequences are DFQATT and SNEGSKA (reference sequence). V was cut by 6 bases and J by 2 bases, with 11 bases left in between. The CDR3 DNA reads TGCAGTGCGCTTAAGGGGGCCTACGAGCAGTACTTC. The encoded protein is CSALKGAYEQYF.

This clonotype was seen more than once but under ten times. The chain employs TRBV20-1 and TRBJ1-6; the D gene is possibly TRBD1 (5 bases). V was clipped by 4 bases and J by 6 bases, with 10 bases between them. The CDR3 contains 13 residues. Germline CDR1 and CDR2: DFQATT and SNEGSKA (reference sequence). CDR3 nucleotides: TGCAGTGCTATAGCAGGGAGTAATTCACCCCTCCACTTT. Amino acids: CSAIAGSNSPLHF.

This clonotype was counted ten times or more. V and J are TRBV12-3 or TRBV12-4 and TRBJ1-6, with a tentative D call TRBD1 (6 bases). Trimming cost V 6 bases and J 4 bases, with 10 bases left between them. The CDR3 consists of 14 residues. CDR3 nucleotide sequence: TGTGCCAGCAGCCGTGGACAGTATAATTCACCCCTCCACTTT. Protein sequence: CASSRGQYNSPLHF.

This clonotype was recorded at least ten times. The V and J genes are TRBV5-1 and TRBJ1-1; no definite D call. Deletions cut 2 bases from V and 0 bases from J, with 14 bases between. Germline CDR1 SGHRS, CDR2 YFSETQ. CDR3 length: 16 residues. CDR3 sequence (DNA): TGCGCCAGCAGCTTCGTAGGCGGGATAATGAACACTGAAGCTTTCTTT. It codes for CASSFVGGIMNTEAFF.

The sample holds a few counts of this clonotype. This chain links TRBV20-1 with TRBJ1-6, with TRBD1 identical over 7 bases. V lost 3 bases to trimming and J lost 2 bases; unmatched junction nucleotides: 4. This CDR3 is built from 15 residues. Germline V CDR1 and CDR2: DFQATT, SNEGSKA (reference sequence). CDR3 in amino acids: CSASSGGPYNSPLHF. The CDR3 DNA sequence: TGCAGTGCTAGTTCAGGGGGACCCTATAATTCACCCCTCCACTTT.

At least ten counts were recorded for this clonotype. The chain has TRBV20-1 and TRBJ1-2; possible D gene TRBD1, 6 bases. Deletions cut 1 base from V and 4 bases from J, with 13 bases between. Germline V gene data show CDR1 as DFQATT and CDR2 as SNEGSKA (reference sequence). There are 14 residues in the CDR3. The CDR3 DNA follows: TGCAGTGCTAGAGGATCTGGGGGCGTCTATGGCTACACCTTC. The encoded protein is CSARGSGGVYGYTF.

This chain connects TRBV20-1 to TRBJ2-3, with D possibly matching TRBD2 (5 bases). V lost 1 base and J 2 bases, leaving 10 bases between the germline ends. This CDR3 region has 14 residues. Germline loops: CDR1 DFQATT, CDR2 SNEGSKA (reference sequence). CDR3 in amino acids: CSARGAEYTDTQYF. The CDR3 coding sequence is TGCAGTGCTAGAGGAGCGGAGTACACAGATACGCAGTATTTT.

The rearrangement links TRBV20-1 to TRBJ2-3; D gene uncertain. Germline V gene data show CDR1 as DFQATT and CDR2 as SNEGSKA (reference sequence). The CDR3 totals 13 residues. V was shortened by 5 bases and J by 7 bases, with 16 bases between the two germline ends. The CDR3 DNA reads as TGCAGTGCTGGACCGATTAGCACCCATACGCAGTATTTT. Protein product: CSAGPISTHTQYF.

This chain uses TRBV19 with TRBJ2-7, with 11 bases that match TRBD2. Germline CDR1 LNHDA, CDR2 SQIVND (reference sequence). Losses at the gene ends were 5 bases for V and 3 bases for J; bases not matched to a gene: 6. The CDR3 totals 15 residues. CDR3 amino acids: CASSPSGTSGYEQYF. CDR3 nucleotide sequence: TGTGCCAGTAGTCCCTCCGGGACTAGCGGCTACGAGCAGTACTTC.

This clonotype came up a few times. The CDR3 reads CSAVPGLAGDAYEQYF. The CDR3 DNA is TGCAGTGCCGTCCCGGGACTAGCGGGGGATGCCTACGAGCAGTACTTC. The chain is built from TRBV20-1 and TRBJ2-7; 14 bases map to TRBD2. CDR3 length: 16 residues. Germline V lookup: CDR1 DFQATT, CDR2 SNEGSKA (reference sequence). The junction had 9 bases not matched to a gene; V was cut back by 6 bases and J by 2 bases.

The sample holds a few counts of this clonotype. The rearrangement uses TRBV25-1 and TRBJ2-3, with TRBD2 matching over 10 bases. Trimming cost V 2 bases and J 2 bases; bases outside gene matches: 4. The CDR3 covers 16 residues. CDR1 and CDR2 from the germline V gene are MGHDK and SYGVNS. DNA for the CDR3: TGTGCCAGCAGTGAAACTAGCGGGACCGACACAGATACGCAGTATTTT. Its protein is CASSETSGTDTDTQYF.

V and J are TRBV7-6 and TRBJ2-5; D not resolved. The germline gives CDR1 SGHVS, CDR2 FNYEAQ. The CDR3 covers 15 residues. V lost 4 bases and J 1 base, leaving 13 bases between the germline ends. CDR3 coding DNA: TGTGCCAGCAGCTCCCTCCCACCCCCCCAAGAGACCCAGTACTTC. It specifies CASSSLPPPQETQYF.